A single sample is the source of the 15 T cell receptor beta chains below, sequenced in a study of cytomegalovirus exposure and HLA in healthy donors. Using immunoSEQ multiplex PCR, the repertoire was profiled, and TCRdb retains in-frame clones only, with some absent. The table shows about 120,000 clones, with roughly 84% occurring only once. The sample consisted of PBMCs. The receptors were gathered from a woman in her twenties or thirties in good health and CMV-seronegative.

The CDR3 loop is CASSLGQERGEKLFF. CDR3 coding DNA: TGTGCCAGCAGCTTGGGACAGGAAAGAGGTGAAAAACTGTTTTTT. The gene calls are TRBV5-4 and TRBJ1-4; tentative D call: TRBD1 (6 bases). Trimming left V 0 bases short and J 7 bases short, with 13 bases between. The CDR3 is 15 amino acids. Germline lookup yields CDR1 SGHNT and CDR2 YYREEE (reference sequence).

The CDR3 loop reads CASSPRGGTNEKLFF. The CDR3 coding sequence is TGTGCCAGCAGCCCGAGGGGGGGCACTAATGAAAAACTGTTTTTT. The chain has TRBV13 and TRBJ1-4; perhaps TRBD1 as D (6 bases). The CDR3 contains 15 residues. Trimming left V 5 bases short and J 2 bases short, with 12 bases between. From germline, CDR1 is PRHDT and CDR2 FYEKMQ (reference sequence). The whole variable domain, filled in from reference TRBV13 and TRBJ1-4, reads AAGVIQSPRHLIKEKRETATLKCYPIPRHDTVYWYQQGPGQDPQFLISFYEKMQSDKGSIPDRFSAQQFSDYHSELNMSSLELGDSALYFCASSPRGGTNEKLFFGSGTQLSVL.

This sequence joins TRBV5-6 and TRBJ2-2, with no clear D. Looked up from germline, CDR1 is SGHDT and CDR2 is YYEEEE. The CDR3 is made up of 16 amino acids. Trimming took off 7 bases at V and 5 bases at J, with 21 bases between the two ends. Here the CDR3 DNA reads TGTGCCAGCCAAGCTGCGGTCGCTAGAAATACCGGGGAGCTGTTTTTT. It specifies CASQAAVARNTGELFF.

The chain uses TRBV6-6 and TRBJ2-7, with D possibly TRBD1 on 5 matching bases. Per germline, CDR1 MNHNY and CDR2 SVGAGI (reference sequence). Trimming removed 0 bases from V and 3 bases from J, with 9 bases in between. The CDR3 sequence is 14 residues long. CDR3 residues: CASSYSSQGYEQYF. CDR3 DNA: TGTGCCAGCAGTTACTCTTCGCAGGGCTACGAGCAGTACTTC.

The chain recombines TRBV27 with TRBJ1-4, with D possibly matching TRBD1 (5 bases). Germline V lookup: CDR1 MNHEY, CDR2 SMNVEV (reference sequence). CDR3 size: 14 residues. Trimming removed 6 bases from V and 5 bases from J, with 13 bases in between. The CDR3 DNA sequence: TGTGCCAGCAGCCTAGGCCGACAGAATGAAAAACTGTTTTTT. Encoded protein: CASSLGRQNEKLFF.

This chain uses TRBV27 with TRBJ1-2; D might be TRBD1 (5 bases). The CDR3 has 15 residues. The germline V gene has CDR1 MNHEY and CDR2 SMNVEV (reference sequence). Trimming pared 2 bases from V and 4 bases from J, leaving 14 bases between. CDR3 DNA: TGTGCCAGCAGTTTAACCCCAGGGTGGGGCTATGGCTACACCTTC. This encodes CASSLTPGWGYGYTF.

J is TRBJ2-7 and V is TRBV6-1, with 9 bases identical to TRBD1. CDR3 length: 11 residues. Germline assignment: CDR1 MNHNS and CDR2 SASEGT. With V trimmed by 11 bases and J by 6 bases, 5 bases remained unmatched. CDR3 DNA: TGTGCCGGCGGACAGGGGCGCGAGCAGTACTTC. It specifies CAGGQGREQYF.

The V call is TRBV19, the J call TRBJ2-2; D is perhaps TRBD1 (6 bases). This CDR3 spans 15 amino acids. The germline gives CDR1 LNHDA, CDR2 SQIVND (reference sequence). V was clipped by 6 bases and J by 2 bases, with 13 bases between them. The CDR3 DNA is TGTGCCAGTAGAGAGGGGGACCGAAACACCGGGGAGCTGTTTTTT. Protein sequence: CASREGDRNTGELFF.

The V call is TRBV5-1, the J call TRBJ1-5; tentative D call: TRBD1 (5 bases). The CDR3 runs to 13 residues. V shed 0 bases and J shed 7 bases, with 8 bases lying between them. Germline V gene data show CDR1 as SGHRS and CDR2 as YFSETQ. The CDR3: CASSLDGAQPQHF. In DNA form, the CDR3 reads TGCGCCAGCAGCTTGGATGGGGCACAGCCCCAGCATTTT.

The V gene is TRBV7-2, the J gene TRBJ1-2, with a possible D match to TRBD1 (6 bases). The V and J ends lost 1 base and 7 bases respectively, with 13 bases between them. Germline V gene sequence: CDR1 SGHTA, CDR2 FQGNSA. This CDR3 region has 14 residues. CDR3 DNA: TGTGCCAGCAGCTTAGATGGGGGCAGAAGTGGCTACACCTTC. Translating gives CASSLDGGRSGYTF.

The gene calls are TRBV27 and TRBJ2-1; D gene unclear. V was clipped by 5 bases and J by 6 bases, with 14 bases between them. Germline V gene data show CDR1 as MNHEY and CDR2 as SMNVEV (reference sequence). The CDR3 runs 14 residues. The CDR3 region is CASSHPGPGNEQFF. The CDR3, as DNA: TGTGCCAGCAGTCACCCCGGCCCGGGCAATGAGCAGTTCTTC.

The J gene is TRBJ2-2, the V gene TRBV5-4, with D possibly TRBD2 on 5 matching bases. Per the germline V gene, CDR1 is SGHNT and CDR2 is YYREEE (reference sequence). The CDR3 consists of 16 residues. V lost 4 bases to trimming and J lost 6 bases, with 19 bases between them. The CDR3 loop is CASSVGKSGMAGELFF. The CDR3 DNA reads as TGTGCCAGCAGCGTCGGGAAATCGGGGATGGCCGGGGAGCTGTTTTTT.

The chain recombines TRBV6-1 with TRBJ1-1; 8 bases map to TRBD1. The CDR3 consists of 13 residues. Germline CDR1 and CDR2: MNHNS and SASEGT. The V gene end was trimmed by 7 bases and the J gene end by 4 bases; junction bases not matched to a gene: 5. The CDR3 protein is CASKLDRATEAFF. The CDR3 nucleotides read TGTGCCAGCAAATTGGACAGGGCCACTGAAGCTTTCTTT.

This clone is a singleton in its sample. The CDR3: CASSSGQGVDEQFF. The CDR3, as DNA: TGTGCCAGCAGCTCGGGACAGGGAGTCGATGAGCAGTTCTTC. The V gene is TRBV7-2, the J gene TRBJ2-1; 9 bases agree with TRBD1. With 4 bases clipped from V and 8 bases from J, the junction kept 6 bases outside the gene matches. This CDR3 spans 14 amino acids. Germline CDR1 is SGHTA and CDR2 is FQGNSA.

The chain is built from TRBV9 and TRBJ2-1; D ambiguous. The CDR3 is 16 amino acids. The V end was cut by 4 bases, the J end by 5 bases, with 19 bases between. CDR1 is SGDLS, CDR2 YYNGEE, per germline. CDR3 bases: TGTGCCAGCAGCCCGCGAGGTGAACCCACACACAATGAGCAGTTCTTC. Its protein is CASSPRGEPTHNEQFF.